One and the same sample provided the 22 T cell receptor beta chains below, sequenced in a study of CD8+ T cells in alopecia areata. Stated treatment: oral pan-JAK inhibitor, 5-10 mg twice daily. Reverse transcribed after extraction, RNA yielded cDNA as the sequencing template. Only in-frame clones appear in the TCRdb table, and some are missing; sequencing was by immunoSEQ multiplex PCR. The sample yields about 160,000 clones, 65% seen once. The sequences come from CD4+ T cells sorted from blood, collected at week 4, from a patient treated with tofacitinib. These receptors were obtained from a human donor with alopecia areata.

In this sample, this clone turned up once. The V gene is TRBV6-5, the J gene TRBJ1-2, with D perhaps TRBD1 (5 bases). The V end lost 0 bases, the J end lost 5 bases, and 7 bases lay between the germline ends. CDR1 is MNHEY and CDR2 is SVGAGI in the germline V gene. This CDR3 spans 13 amino acids. The CDR3 sequence is CASSYSGLYGYTF. CDR3 DNA: TGTGCCAGCAGTTACTCGGGACTTTATGGCTACACCTTC.

The CDR3 bases are TGTGCCAGCAGTGATCGTGCAGGGAGTCATTCACCCCTCCACTTT. The encoded protein is CASSDRAGSHSPLHF. The V and J genes are TRBV25-1 and TRBJ1-6; D might be TRBD1 (5 bases). Germline CDR1 MGHDK, CDR2 SYGVNS. Trimming took 3 bases from V and 8 from J, leaving 14 bases between them. The CDR3 is 15 amino acids.

The V and J genes are TRBV28 and TRBJ2-7; D may be TRBD1 (5 bases). V lost 8 bases and J 3 bases, leaving 20 bases between the germline ends. Looked up from germline, CDR1 is MDHEN and CDR2 is SYDVKM. This CDR3 comprises 15 residues. CDR3 sequence: CASSTAPRQYYEQYF. CDR3 DNA sequence: TGTGCCAGCTCGACGGCCCCAAGACAGTACTACGAGCAGTACTTC.

This sequence joins TRBV29-1 and TRBJ1-1; 7 bases match TRBD1. CDR1 and CDR2 (germline): SQVTM, ANQGSEA. V gave up 4 bases and J gave up 4 bases; unmatched junction bases: 3. The CDR3 length is 12 residues. The CDR3 loop is CSVVNRGTEAFF. CDR3 nucleotides: TGCAGCGTTGTTAACAGGGGCACTGAAGCTTTCTTT.

This chain uses TRBV29-1 with TRBJ2-1; D call uncertain. CDR1 and CDR2 (germline): SQVTM, ANQGSEA. The CDR3 extends over 13 amino acids. Between the trimmed V and J ends, which lost 4 bases and 0 bases, there was a span of 7 bases. This CDR3 reads CSVGTDSYNEQFF. DNA of the CDR3: TGCAGCGTTGGAACGGACTCCTACAATGAGCAGTTCTTC.

The chain couples TRBV30 to TRBJ2-5; D gene unclear. The length of the CDR3 is 14 residues. The germline V and J ends were trimmed by 0 bases and 2 bases, with 10 bases remaining between them. Germline CDR1 is GTSNPN and CDR2 is SVGIG (reference sequence). CDR3 loop: CAWSVLGPQETQYF. For the CDR3, the DNA is TGTGCCTGGAGTGTACTCGGGCCACAAGAGACCCAGTACTTC. Supplemented by reference TRBV30 and TRBJ2-5, the full variable domain reads SQTIHQWPATLVQPVGSPLSLECTVEGTSNPNLYWYRQAAGRGLQLLFYSVGIGQISSEVPQNLSASRPQDRQFILSSKKLLLSDSGFYLCAWSVLGPQETQYFGPGTRLLVL.

The chain employs TRBV10-3 and TRBJ2-1, with TRBD2 matching 8 bases. CDR1 and CDR2 from the germline V gene are ENHRY and SYGVKD. The CDR3 covers 15 residues. J was trimmed by 6 bases and V by 6 bases; bases with no gene match: 10. CDR3 nucleotide sequence: TGTGCCATCAGGCCGGGACTAGACCGGAGCAATGAGCAGTTCTTC. This translates into CAIRPGLDRSNEQFF.

V and J are TRBV6-1 and TRBJ2-7; 10 positions agree with TRBD2. Germline assignment: CDR1 MNHNS and CDR2 SASEGT. CDR3 length equals 13 residues. With V trimmed by 8 bases and J by 2 bases, 3 bases remained unmatched. This chain's CDR3 is CASERGGAYEQYF. CDR3 coding DNA: TGTGCCAGCGAGCGGGGGGGTGCCTACGAGCAGTACTTC.

On this clone: The sample contains more than one DNA sequence encoding this CDR3. This rearrangement joins TRBV29-1 to TRBJ1-2, with a tentative D call TRBD1 (5 bases). Germline CDR1 is SQVTM and CDR2 is ANQGSEA. The CDR3 is made up of 12 amino acids. Trimming removed 4 bases from V and 3 bases from J, with 9 bases in between. CDR3 loop: CSVGQGDYGYTF. The CDR3 nucleotides read TGCAGCGTTGGGCAGGGTGACTATGGCTACACCTTC.

This sequence joins TRBV19 and TRBJ1-5, with D unresolved. This CDR3 contains 12 residues. The V and J ends lost 2 bases and 11 bases respectively, with 10 bases between them. The germline V gene has CDR1 LNHDA and CDR2 SQIVND (reference sequence). CDR3 nucleotide sequence: TGTGCCAGTAGTATACGGCAGATGGCCCAGCATTTT. Translated, it gives CASSIRQMAQHF.

The chain has TRBV6-6 and TRBJ2-7, with D maybe TRBD2 (6 bases). The CDR3 has 13 residues. The V gene lost 10 bases and the J gene lost 5 bases, with 18 bases spanning the gap. CDR1 and CDR2 (germline): MNHNY, SVGAGI (reference sequence). The CDR3 DNA reads as TGTGCCACCCAAAGTGGGGGGATCCACGAGCAGTACTTC. It encodes CATQSGGIHEQYF.

The chain links TRBV5-1 to TRBJ2-1; 12 bases are shared with TRBD1. CDR1 SGHRS and CDR2 YFSETQ come from the germline V gene. This CDR3 is 15 amino acids long. Losses at the gene ends were 2 bases for V and 8 bases for J; bases not matched to a gene: 5. The CDR3 loop reads CASSFGTGGGDEQFF. The CDR3 DNA reads TGCGCCAGCAGCTTCGGGACAGGGGGCGGCGATGAGCAGTTCTTC.

The CDR3 DNA reads as TGTGCCAGCAGTCAACTAGCGGGGGGCACAGATACGCAGTATTTT. Residues: CASSQLAGGTDTQYF. The chain couples TRBV2 to TRBJ2-3; the match to TRBD2 covers 11 bases. Germline CDR1 is SNHLY and CDR2 is FYNNEI. Losses at the gene ends were 5 bases for V and 1 base for J; bases not matched to a gene: 2. This CDR3 has 15 amino acids.

The V call is TRBV4-2, the J call TRBJ2-6; no definite D call. This CDR3 spans 16 amino acids. Trimming pared 0 bases from V and 0 bases from J, leaving 6 bases between. From germline, CDR1 is LGHNA and CDR2 YNFKEQ. The CDR3 sequence: CASSQESRSGANVLTF. DNA for the CDR3: TGTGCCAGCAGCCAAGAGAGCCGCTCTGGGGCCAACGTCCTGACTTTC.

J is TRBJ2-1 and V is TRBV5-6; 8 nucleotides agree with TRBD1. This CDR3 spans 13 amino acids. V was pared by 0 bases and J by 7 bases, with 0 bases of the junction left unmatched. Germline V gives CDR1 SGHDT, CDR2 YYEEEE. The CDR3 loop is CASSLDRGNEQFF. In DNA form, the CDR3 reads TGTGCCAGCAGCTTGGACAGGGGGAATGAGCAGTTCTTC.

This clone was picked up a small number of times. This sequence joins TRBV7-9 and TRBJ2-3; D remains ambiguous. The CDR3 contains 13 residues. V shed 5 bases and J shed 5 bases, with 11 bases lying between them. CDR1 is SEHNR, CDR2 FQNEAQ, per germline (reference sequence). Written as DNA, the CDR3 is TGTGCCAGCAGCCTCCTCCTAGGAGATACGCAGTATTTT. It translates to CASSLLLGDTQYF.

This clone has just one count. The chain is built from TRBV2 and TRBJ1-1, with D uncertain. The CDR3 consists of 11 residues. The V gene's germline CDR1 is SNHLY and CDR2 FYNNEI. V lost 7 bases, J lost 1 base, and 4 bases lay in between. CDR3 sequence (DNA): TGTGCCAGCAAGGAGAACACTGAAGCTTTCTTT. Its protein is CASKENTEAFF.

The CDR3 protein is CAWSVWGAATEAFF. CDR3 coding DNA: TGTGCCTGGAGTGTCTGGGGTGCCGCCACTGAAGCTTTCTTT. The chain combines TRBV30 with TRBJ1-1; D call uncertain. V lost 0 bases and J lost 4, with 12 bases in between. The CDR3 runs 14 residues. CDR1 and CDR2 from the germline V gene are GTSNPN and SVGIG (reference sequence).

Remarks on this clone: Relative to the germline gene, one junction end is altered; a read error may explain this. At the DNA level, this CDR3 is encoded by other sequences in the same sample as well. The V and J genes are TRBV9 and TRBJ2-3; D is perhaps TRBD1 or TRBD2 (5 bases each). Germline-derived CDR1 and CDR2 are SGDLS and YYNGEE. The CDR3 loop spans 13 amino acids. The CDR3: CASGGISTDTQYF. DNA of the CDR3: TGTGCCAGCGGGGGTATAAGCACGGATACGCAGTATTTT. The complete variable domain, with remaining parts taken from reference TRBV9 and TRBJ2-3, reads DSGVTQTPKHLITATGQRVTLRCSPRSGDLSVYWYQQSLDQGLQFLIQYYNGEERAKGNILERFSAQQFPDLHSELNLSSLELGDSALYFCASGGISTDTQYFGPGTRLTVL.

CDR3 protein: CSARQLTTNTEAFF. The CDR3 DNA reads TGCAGCGCCCGACAGTTAACTACGAACACTGAAGCTTTCTTT. The V call is TRBV29-1, the J call TRBJ1-1, with D possibly being TRBD1 (5 bases). From germline, CDR1 is SQVTM and CDR2 ANQGSEA. Trimming left V 7 bases short and J 1 base short, with 16 bases between. This CDR3 is built from 14 residues.

V and J are TRBV2 and TRBJ1-5; 7 bases are a match to TRBD1. Germline V gene sequence: CDR1 SNHLY, CDR2 FYNNEI. Germline trimming cut 2 bases from V and 5 bases from J; bases unmatched to any gene: 3. The CDR3 is 14 amino acids. The CDR3 loop is CASSERDRYQPQHF. As DNA, the CDR3 is TGTGCCAGCAGTGAAAGGGACAGATATCAGCCCCAGCATTTT.

V gene TRBV5-1 combines with J gene TRBJ2-5; D unresolved. This CDR3 has 12 residues. Trimming took off 1 base at V and 5 bases at J, with 6 bases between the two ends. Germline CDR1 SGHRS, CDR2 YFSETQ. The CDR3 is CASSLIGETQYF. The CDR3 region has the DNA TGCGCCAGCAGCTTGATCGGTGAGACCCAGTACTTC. Filled out from reference TRBV5-1 and TRBJ2-5, the complete variable domain reads KAGVTQTPRYLIKTRGQQVTLSCSPISGHRSVSWYQQTPGQGLQFLFEYFSETQRNKGNFPGRFSGRQFSNSRSEMNVSTLELGDSALYLCASSLIGETQYFGPGTRLLVL.